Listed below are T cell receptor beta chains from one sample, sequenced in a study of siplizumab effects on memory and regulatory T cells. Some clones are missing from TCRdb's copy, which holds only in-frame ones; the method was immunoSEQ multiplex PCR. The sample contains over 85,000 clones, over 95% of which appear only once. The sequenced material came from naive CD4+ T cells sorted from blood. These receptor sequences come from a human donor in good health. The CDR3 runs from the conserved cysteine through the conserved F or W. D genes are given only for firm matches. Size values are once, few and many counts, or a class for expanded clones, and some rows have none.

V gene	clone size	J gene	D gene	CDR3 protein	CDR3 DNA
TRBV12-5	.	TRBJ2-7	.	CASGLEGVSSYEQYF	TGTGCTAGTGGTTTGGAGGGGGTCAGCTCCTACGAGCAGTACTTC
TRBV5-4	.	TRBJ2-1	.	CASSGTGSYNEQFF	TGTGCCAGCAGCGGAACAGGCTCCTACAATGAGCAGTTCTTC
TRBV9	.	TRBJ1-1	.	CASSVVDRSNTEAFF	TGTGCCAGCAGCGTAGTTGACAGGTCGAACACTGAAGCTTTCTTT
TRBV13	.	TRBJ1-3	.	CASSLQGLVYGNTIYF	TGTGCCAGCAGCCTACAGGGTCTGGTTTACGGAAACACCATATATTTT
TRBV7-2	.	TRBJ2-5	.	CASSLAASPPRETQYF	TGTGCCAGCAGCTTAGCCGCGAGCCCCCCAAGGGAGACCCAGTACTTC
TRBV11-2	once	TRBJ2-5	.	CASSLVALRYQETQYF	TGTGCCAGCAGCTTAGTGGCACTGAGATACCAAGAGACCCAGTACTTC
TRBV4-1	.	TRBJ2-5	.	CASSQVALGGRQETQYF	TGCGCCAGCAGCCAAGTTGCTTTGGGGGGCCGGCAGGAGACCCAGTACTTC
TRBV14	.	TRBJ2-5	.	CASSHGGTQETQYF	TGTGCCAGCAGCCATGGGGGGACCCAAGAGACCCAGTACTTC
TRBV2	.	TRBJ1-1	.	CATTWGPGGNTEAFF	TGTGCCACCACTTGGGGTCCGGGTGGGAACACTGAAGCTTTCTTT
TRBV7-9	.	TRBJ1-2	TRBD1	CASSHGQDYGYTF	TGTGCCAGCAGCCATGGACAGGACTATGGCTACACCTTC
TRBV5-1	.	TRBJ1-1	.	CASSGAGAMNTEAFF	TGCGCCAGCAGCGGAGCAGGGGCAATGAACACTGAAGCTTTCTTT
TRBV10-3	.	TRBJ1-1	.	CAISVKEVGTEAFF	TGTGCCATCAGTGTCAAGGAGGTCGGCACTGAAGCTTTCTTT
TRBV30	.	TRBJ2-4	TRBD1	CAWSVPGTDLAKNIQYF	TGTGCCTGGAGTGTACCCGGGACAGATTTAGCCAAAAACATTCAGTACTTC
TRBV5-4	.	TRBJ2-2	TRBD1	CASSYGQGLTGELFF	TGTGCCAGCAGCTACGGACAGGGGTTAACCGGGGAGCTGTTTTTT
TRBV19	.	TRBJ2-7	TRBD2	CASTTKPGTSYEQYF	TGTGCCAGTACGACGAAGCCCGGGACTAGCTACGAGCAGTACTTC
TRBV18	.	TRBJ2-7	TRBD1	CASSSGTGGGYEQYF	TGTGCCAGCTCTTCCGGGACAGGGGGCGGGTACGAGCAGTACTTC
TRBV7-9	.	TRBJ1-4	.	CASSFSRQINEKLFF	TGTGCCAGCAGCTTTTCGAGACAGATAAATGAAAAACTGTTTTTT
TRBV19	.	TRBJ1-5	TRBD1	CASSGTGGNQPQHF	TGTGCCAGTAGTGGGACAGGGGGTAATCAGCCCCAGCATTTT
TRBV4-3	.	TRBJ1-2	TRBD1	CASSQVLQGAGGYTF	TGCGCCAGCAGCCAAGTGTTACAGGGGGCTGGAGGCTACACCTTC
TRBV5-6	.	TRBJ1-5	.	CASSHQARNQPQHF	TGTGCCAGCAGCCATCAGGCCCGCAATCAGCCCCAGCATTTT
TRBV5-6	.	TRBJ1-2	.	CASNAPKDGYTF	TGTGCCAGCAACGCCCCGAAGGATGGCTACACCTTC
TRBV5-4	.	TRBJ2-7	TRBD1	CASSLLTGVGYEQYF	TGTGCCAGCAGCTTGTTAACAGGGGTAGGCTACGAGCAGTACTTC
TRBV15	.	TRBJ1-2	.	CGRLQPTNYGYTF	TGTGGCCGTCTCCAGCCGACAAACTATGGCTACACCTTC
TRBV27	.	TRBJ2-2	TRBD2	CASSRLGGVSTGELFF	TGTGCCAGCAGCCGCCTGGGAGGGGTGAGCACCGGGGAGCTGTTTTTT
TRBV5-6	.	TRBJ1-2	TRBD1	CASSLDRGNYGYTF	TGTGCCAGCAGCCTCGACAGGGGTAACTATGGCTACACCTTC
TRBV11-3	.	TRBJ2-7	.	CASSLAGTATYEQYF	TGTGCCAGCAGCTTAGCCGGGACCGCAACCTACGAGCAGTACTTC
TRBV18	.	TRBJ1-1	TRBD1	CASSLGQGGTEAFF	TGTGCCAGCTCACTCGGACAGGGTGGCACTGAAGCTTTCTTT
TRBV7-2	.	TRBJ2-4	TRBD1	CASSLGGTGRNIQYF	TGTGCCAGCAGCTTAGGAGGGACAGGGAGGAACATTCAGTACTTC
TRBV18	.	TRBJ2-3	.	CASSPTTGTTDTQYF	TGTGCCAGCTCACCAACGACGGGTACCACAGATACGCAGTATTTT
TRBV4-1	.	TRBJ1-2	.	CASSQDYGGGYTF	TGCGCCAGCAGCCAAGATTACGGAGGGGGCTACACCTTC
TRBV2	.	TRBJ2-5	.	CAGSRIGVSETQYF	TGTGCCGGCAGCAGAATTGGGGTATCGGAGACCCAGTACTTC
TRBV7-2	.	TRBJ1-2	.	CASSLVGGGGTF	TGTGCCAGCAGCTTAGTGGGAGGAGGAGGCACCTTC
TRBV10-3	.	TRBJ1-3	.	CAISAGNTIYF	TGTGCCATCAGTGCGGGAAACACCATATATTTT
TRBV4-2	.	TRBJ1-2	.	CASSQPAVTKYGYTF	TGTGCCAGCAGCCAACCTGCAGTAACGAAGTATGGCTACACCTTC
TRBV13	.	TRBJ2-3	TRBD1	CASSLGTGTGLTTDTQYF	TGTGCCAGCAGCTTAGGGACCGGGACAGGGCTTACCACAGATACGCAGTATTTT
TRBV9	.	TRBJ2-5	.	CASSVSQETQYF	TGTGCCAGCAGCGTATCTCAAGAGACCCAGTACTTC
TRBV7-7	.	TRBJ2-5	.	CASSPRGGETQYF	TGTGCCAGCAGCCCAAGGGGTGGCGAGACCCAGTACTTC
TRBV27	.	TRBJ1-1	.	CASNPGRTEAFF	TGTGCCAGCAACCCAGGTAGGACTGAAGCTTTCTTT
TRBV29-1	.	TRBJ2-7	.	CSVVQNTYEQYF	TGCAGCGTTGTACAGAACACCTACGAGCAGTACTTC
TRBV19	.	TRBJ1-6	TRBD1	CASSIVGQGVNPSPLHF	TGTGCCAGTAGTATAGTGGGGCAGGGGGTGAACCCTTCACCCCTCCACTTT
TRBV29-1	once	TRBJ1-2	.	CSVGVRTGEDYGYTF	TGCAGCGTTGGCGTAAGGACCGGCGAGGACTATGGCTACACCTTC
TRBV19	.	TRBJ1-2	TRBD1	CASSILTGVKANYGYTF	TGTGCCAGTAGTATCCTGACAGGGGTAAAGGCTAACTATGGCTACACCTTC
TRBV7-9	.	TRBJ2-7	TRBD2	CASNPGGGLAPSYEQYF	TGTGCCAGCAACCCCGGGGGGGGGCTAGCACCATCCTACGAGCAGTACTTC
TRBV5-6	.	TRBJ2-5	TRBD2	CASSRTLAGGRAETQYF	TGTGCCAGCAGCCGTACCCTTGCGGGGGGCCGCGCAGAGACCCAGTACTTC
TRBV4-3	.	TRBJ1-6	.	CASSQDPVYNSPLHF	TGCGCCAGCAGCCAAGACCCGGTTTATAATTCACCCCTCCACTTT
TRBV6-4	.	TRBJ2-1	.	CASQGMREQFF	TGTGCCAGTCAGGGGATGCGTGAGCAGTTCTTC
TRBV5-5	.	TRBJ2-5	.	CASSSGVGETQYF	TGTGCCAGCAGCTCAGGGGTTGGGGAGACCCAGTACTTC
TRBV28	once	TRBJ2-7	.	CASSLFGGSYEQYF	TGTGCCAGCAGTTTATTTGGGGGTTCCTACGAGCAGTACTTC
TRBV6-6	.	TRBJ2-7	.	CASSYLQGSDEQYF	TGTGCCAGCAGTTACTTACAGGGATCTGACGAGCAGTACTTC
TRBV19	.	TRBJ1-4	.	CASSGGALGEKLFF	TGTGCCAGTAGTGGAGGGGCGCTGGGTGAAAAACTGTTTTTT
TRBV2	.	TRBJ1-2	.	CASIRGQPAYGYTF	TGTGCCAGCATTCGGGGACAACCAGCCTATGGCTACACCTTC
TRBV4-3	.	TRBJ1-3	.	CASSTQKTGNTIYF	TGCGCCAGCAGCACACAGAAAACTGGAAACACCATATATTTT
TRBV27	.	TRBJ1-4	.	CASSFFGLSRGNEKLFF	TGTGCCAGCAGTTTTTTCGGTTTGAGCAGGGGAAATGAAAAACTGTTTTTT
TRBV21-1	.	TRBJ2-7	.	CASSKAKGPGHRTYEQYF	TGTGCCAGCAGCAAAGCTAAGGGACCGGGACACCGAACCTACGAGCAGTACTTC
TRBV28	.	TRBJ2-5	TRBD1	CASRNRGLQETQYF	TGTGCCAGCAGGAACAGGGGGCTCCAAGAGACCCAGTACTTC
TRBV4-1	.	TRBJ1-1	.	CASSQPLGVPNTEAFF	TGCGCCAGCAGCCAACCCCTCGGGGTTCCGAACACTGAAGCTTTCTTT
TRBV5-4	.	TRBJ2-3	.	CASSLVQGGTDTQYF	TGTGCCAGCAGCTTGGTGCAGGGGGGAACAGATACGCAGTATTTT
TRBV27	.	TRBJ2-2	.	CASSLNPISGELFF	TGTGCCAGCAGTTTGAACCCTATATCCGGGGAGCTGTTTTTT
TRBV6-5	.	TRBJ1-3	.	CASSSLLGNTIYF	TGTGCCAGCAGTTCCCTGCTCGGAAACACCATATATTTT